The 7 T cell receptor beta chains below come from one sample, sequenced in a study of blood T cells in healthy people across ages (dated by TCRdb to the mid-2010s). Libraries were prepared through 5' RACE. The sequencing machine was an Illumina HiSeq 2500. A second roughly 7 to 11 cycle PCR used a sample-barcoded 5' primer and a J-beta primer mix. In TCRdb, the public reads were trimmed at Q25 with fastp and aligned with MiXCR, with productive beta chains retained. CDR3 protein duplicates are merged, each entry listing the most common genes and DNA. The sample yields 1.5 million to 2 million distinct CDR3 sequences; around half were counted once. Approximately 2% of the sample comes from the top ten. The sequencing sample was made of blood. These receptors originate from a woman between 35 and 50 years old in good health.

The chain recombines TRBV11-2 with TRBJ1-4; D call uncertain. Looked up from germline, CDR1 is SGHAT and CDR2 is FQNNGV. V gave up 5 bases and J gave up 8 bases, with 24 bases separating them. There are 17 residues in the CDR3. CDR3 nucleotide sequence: TGTGCCAGCAGCACCCGAATCAGTGGCGGGGTATGGGAAAAACTGTTTTTT. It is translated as CASSTRISGGVWEKLFF.

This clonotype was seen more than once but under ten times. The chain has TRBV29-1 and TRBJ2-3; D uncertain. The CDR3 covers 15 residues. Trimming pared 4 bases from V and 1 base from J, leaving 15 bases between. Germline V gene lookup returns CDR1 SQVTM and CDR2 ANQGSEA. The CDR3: CSVVSPRRGTDTQYF. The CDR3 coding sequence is TGCAGCGTTGTATCCCCCCGCCGGGGCACAGATACGCAGTATTTT.

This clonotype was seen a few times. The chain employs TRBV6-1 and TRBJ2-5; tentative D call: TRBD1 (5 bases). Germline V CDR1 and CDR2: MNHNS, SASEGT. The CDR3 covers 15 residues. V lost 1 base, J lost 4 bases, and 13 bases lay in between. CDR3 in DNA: TGTGCCAGCAGTGAAGGCGGCAGGGTACGAGAGACCCAGTACTTC. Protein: CASSEGGRVRETQYF.

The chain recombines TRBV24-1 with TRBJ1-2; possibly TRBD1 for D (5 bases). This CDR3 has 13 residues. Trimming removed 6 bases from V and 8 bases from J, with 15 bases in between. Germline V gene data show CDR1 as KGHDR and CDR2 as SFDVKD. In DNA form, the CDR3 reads TGTGCCACCAGTCAGGGTTTCGTCACGGGCTACACCTTC. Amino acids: CATSQGFVTGYTF.

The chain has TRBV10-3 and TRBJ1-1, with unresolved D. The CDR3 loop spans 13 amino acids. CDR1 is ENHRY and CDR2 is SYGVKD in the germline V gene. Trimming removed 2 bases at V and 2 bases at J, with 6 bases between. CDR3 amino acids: CAISEQSNTEAFF. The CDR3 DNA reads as TGTGCCATCAGTGAGCAATCAAACACTGAAGCTTTCTTT.

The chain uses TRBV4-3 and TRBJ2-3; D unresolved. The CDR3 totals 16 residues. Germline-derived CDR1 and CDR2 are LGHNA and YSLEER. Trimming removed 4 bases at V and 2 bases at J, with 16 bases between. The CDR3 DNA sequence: TGCGCCAGCAGCCCCACCATACAATCGCCCACAGATACGCAGTATTTT. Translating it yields CASSPTIQSPTDTQYF.

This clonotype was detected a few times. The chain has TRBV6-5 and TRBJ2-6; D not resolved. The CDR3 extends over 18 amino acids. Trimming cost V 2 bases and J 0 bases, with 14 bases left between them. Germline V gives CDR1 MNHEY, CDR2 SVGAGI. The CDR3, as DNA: TGTGCCAGCAGTTACCAACTTAGACCGATCTCTGGGGCCAACGTCCTGACTTTC. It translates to CASSYQLRPISGANVLTF.